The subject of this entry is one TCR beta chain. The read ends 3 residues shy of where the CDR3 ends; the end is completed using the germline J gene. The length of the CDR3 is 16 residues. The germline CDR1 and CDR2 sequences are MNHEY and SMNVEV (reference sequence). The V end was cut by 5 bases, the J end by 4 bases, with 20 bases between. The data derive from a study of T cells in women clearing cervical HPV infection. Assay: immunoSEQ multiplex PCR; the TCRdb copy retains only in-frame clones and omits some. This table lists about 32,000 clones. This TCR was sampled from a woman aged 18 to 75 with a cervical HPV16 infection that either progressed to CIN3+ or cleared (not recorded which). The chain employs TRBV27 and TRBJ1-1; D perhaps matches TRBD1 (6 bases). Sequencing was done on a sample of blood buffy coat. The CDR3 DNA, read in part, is TGTGCCAGCAGTCCAAGGCCCCAGGGGTTTGGCACTGAA. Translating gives CASSPRPQGFGTE. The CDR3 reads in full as CASSPRPQGFGTEAFF.